Listed here are 32 T cell receptor beta chains from one sample, sequenced in a study of blood T cell repertoires in COVID-19. Clones were sequenced by immunoSEQ multiplex PCR, and TCRdb holds only the in-frame ones, with some missing. The sample contains roughly 480,000 clones, 89% of which appear only once. Sequences were obtained from peripheral blood. The receptor set was obtained from a man younger than 30 with COVID-19, enrolled during active disease.

The V and J genes are TRBV9 and TRBJ2-1; 8 bases agree with TRBD2. Per germline, CDR1 SGDLS and CDR2 YYNGEE. Unmatched junction bases numbered 14, after V lost 3 bases and J lost 6 bases. The CDR3 spans 17 residues. CDR3 residues: CASSEPRERENPNEQFF. The CDR3 DNA sequence: TGTGCCAGCAGCGAGCCCCGGGAGCGGGAGAACCCCAATGAGCAGTTCTTC.

The chain joins TRBV7-6 to TRBJ2-1; D may be TRBD2 (7 bases). Germline V CDR1 and CDR2: SGHVS, FNYEAQ. Trimming took 1 base from V and 6 from J, leaving 16 bases between them. The CDR3 sequence is 16 residues long. The CDR3 DNA is TGTGCCAGCAGCTTAGTAGGAGGGGGGGCAGGCAATGAGCAGTTCTTC. Its translation is CASSLVGGGAGNEQFF.

V and J are TRBV28 and TRBJ2-2; D might be TRBD2 (7 bases). The V end lost 5 bases, the J end lost 7 bases, and 17 bases lay between the germline ends. The CDR3 totals 15 residues. Germline CDR1 reads MDHEN; CDR2 reads SYDVKM. The CDR3 loop reads CASSPYGGHGGELFF. CDR3 sequence (DNA): TGTGCCAGCAGTCCATACGGGGGGCATGGCGGGGAGCTGTTTTTT.

The gene calls are TRBV24-1 and TRBJ2-2, with TRBD1 matching 7 bases. V lost 7 bases to trimming and J lost 0 bases; unmatched junction nucleotides: 7. Germline V gene data show CDR1 as KGHDR and CDR2 as SFDVKD. The CDR3 covers 16 residues. CDR3 protein: CATSTGQVANTGELFF. Written as DNA, the CDR3 is TGTGCCACCAGCACAGGACAGGTCGCGAACACCGGGGAGCTGTTTTTT.

This clone was observed a handful of times. The chain has TRBV29-1 and TRBJ2-2; the D is unclear. V was shortened by 5 bases and J by 0 bases, with 7 bases between the two germline ends. The CDR3 sequence is 13 residues long. CDR1 and CDR2 from the germline V gene are SQVTM and ANQGSEA. CDR3 region: CSVKRTNTGELFF. Written as DNA, the CDR3 is TGCAGCGTTAAGCGAACGAACACCGGGGAGCTGTTTTTT.

The J gene is TRBJ2-7, the V gene TRBV11-3, with D possibly being TRBD2 (6 bases). Germline V gene data show CDR1 as SGHNT and CDR2 as YENEEA. V was shortened by 5 bases and J by 4 bases, with 18 bases between the two germline ends. CDR3 size: 15 residues. DNA for the CDR3: TGTGCCAGCAGCGCAACCGGGACTTCTCCTTACGAGCAGTACTTC. Amino acids: CASSATGTSPYEQYF.

The gene calls are TRBV25-1 and TRBJ1-6, with D possibly being TRBD1 (5 bases). This CDR3 contains 15 residues. Deletions cut 0 bases from V and 10 bases from J, with 13 bases between. The germline V gene encodes CDR1 MGHDK and CDR2 SYGVNS. The CDR3 is CASSEYAGPISPLHF. For the CDR3, the DNA is TGTGCCAGCAGTGAATATGCAGGGCCCATCTCACCCCTCCACTTT. The full variable domain, with the rest looked up from reference TRBV25-1 and TRBJ1-6, is EADIYQTPRYLVIGTGKKITLECSQTMGHDKMYWYQQDPGMELHLIHYSYGVNSTEKGDLSSESTVSRIRTEHFPLTLESARPSHTSQYLCASSEYAGPISPLHFGNGTRLTVT.

The chain joins TRBV24-1 to TRBJ1-1; D not certain. V lost 10 bases to trimming and J lost 6 bases, with 17 bases between them. CDR1 and CDR2 from the germline V gene are KGHDR and SFDVKD. The CDR3 has 13 amino acids. The CDR3 protein is CATRGWEDAEAFF. The CDR3 DNA reads TGTGCCACACGAGGGTGGGAGGACGCTGAAGCTTTCTTT.

CDR3 sequence: CASSPTRGEETQYF. As DNA, the CDR3 is TGTGCCAGCAGCCCGACGCGGGGGGAGGAGACCCAGTACTTC. The rearrangement joins TRBV11-2 to TRBJ2-5; TRBD2 matches 8 bases. This CDR3 region has 14 residues. CDR1 SGHAT and CDR2 FQNNGV come from the germline V gene. Trimming cost V 5 bases and J 5 bases; bases outside gene matches: 7.

CDR3 amino acids: CATSRYPGQGPYEQYF. DNA of the CDR3: TGTGCCACCAGCAGATACCCGGGACAGGGACCCTACGAGCAGTACTTC. The chain joins TRBV15 to TRBJ2-7; 9 bases align to TRBD1. V lost 2 bases and J lost 2; bases outside the gene matches: 7. From germline, CDR1 is LNHNV and CDR2 YYDKDF (reference sequence). The CDR3 length is 16 residues.

J is TRBJ1-2 and V is TRBV5-1; D is uncertain. This CDR3 is built from 15 residues. V was cut by 1 base and J by 0 bases, with 10 bases left in between. Germline loops: CDR1 SGHRS, CDR2 YFSETQ. The CDR3 nucleotides read TGCGCCAGCAGCTTGTTAACAGCCGCTAACTATGGCTACACCTTC. Amino acids: CASSLLTAANYGYTF.

The chain has TRBV15 and TRBJ2-3, with 11 positions matching TRBD2. V lost 0 bases to trimming and J lost 5 bases; unmatched junction nucleotides: 7. CDR1 and CDR2 (germline): LNHNV, YYDKDF (reference sequence). The CDR3 has 17 amino acids. The CDR3 sequence is CATSRETSGSGLDTQYF. In nucleotides, the CDR3 is TGTGCCACCAGCAGAGAAACTAGCGGGAGTGGGTTAGATACGCAGTATTTT.

The rearrangement joins TRBV2 to TRBJ2-7; 10 nucleotides agree with TRBD1. The CDR3 consists of 14 residues. With V trimmed by 7 bases and J by 7 bases, 10 bases remained unmatched. Germline loops: CDR1 SNHLY, CDR2 FYNNEI. CDR3 DNA: TGTGCCAGCAAACCCGACAGGGGGCTGGGGGAGCAGTACTTC. Translated: CASKPDRGLGEQYF.

This clone has a single count. The V call is TRBV27, the J call TRBJ1-1; 9 nucleotides match TRBD1. The CDR3 is made up of 13 amino acids. The V segment lost 5 bases and the J segment 3 bases; nucleotides outside the gene matches: 1. Looked up from germline, CDR1 is MNHEY and CDR2 is SMNVEV (reference sequence). The CDR3 sequence is CASSRQGDTEAFF. CDR3 bases: TGTGCCAGCAGTCGACAGGGGGACACTGAAGCTTTCTTT.

The chain recombines TRBV5-4 with TRBJ1-1; 7 bases fit TRBD1. The CDR3 sequence is 17 residues long. The V segment lost 2 bases and the J segment 2 bases; nucleotides outside the gene matches: 12. Germline loops: CDR1 SGHNT, CDR2 YYREEE (reference sequence). The chain's CDR3 is CASSLRQGVDLNTEAFF. CDR3 coding DNA: TGTGCCAGCAGCTTAAGACAGGGAGTGGATTTAAACACTGAAGCTTTCTTT.

V gene TRBV5-5 combines with J gene TRBJ1-4; TRBD1 matches at 9 bases. V gave up 4 bases and J gave up 8 bases; unmatched junction bases: 3. The CDR3 is 13 residues long. The germline V gene encodes CDR1 SGHKS and CDR2 YYEKEE (reference sequence). CDR3 sequence reads: CASSGQGSEKLFF. DNA for the CDR3: TGTGCCAGCAGCGGACAGGGGTCCGAAAAACTGTTTTTT.

This chain links TRBV4-1 with TRBJ2-3, with 11 bases identical to TRBD1. CDR1 and CDR2 from the germline V gene are MGHRA and YSYEKL. The CDR3 is 16 residues long. With V trimmed by 4 bases and J by 7 bases, 10 bases remained unmatched. The CDR3 sequence is CASSRAGTGGMNTQYF. The CDR3 region has the DNA TGCGCCAGCAGCCGAGCCGGGACAGGGGGTATGAATACGCAGTATTTT.

V is TRBV5-1 and J is TRBJ2-7, with TRBD1 matching over 7 bases. CDR3 length: 15 amino acids. V lost 3 bases to trimming and J lost 1 base; unmatched junction nucleotides: 7. Germline V lookup: CDR1 SGHRS, CDR2 YFSETQ. The CDR3, as DNA: TGCGCCAGCAGCTATGACAGGGCATCTTCCTACGAGCAGTACTTC. Protein sequence: CASSYDRASSYEQYF.

The CDR3 DNA reads TGTGCCAGCAGTTTGCTAGCGGGGGTAACCTACGAGCAGTACTTC. Protein product: CASSLLAGVTYEQYF. J is TRBJ2-7 and V is TRBV27, with TRBD2 matching over 10 bases. After removal of 3 bases from V and 2 bases from J, the junction contained 4 bases not matched to a gene. The CDR3 consists of 15 residues. Germline CDR1 MNHEY, CDR2 SMNVEV (reference sequence).

J is TRBJ2-4 and V is TRBV2; 10 bases are shared with TRBD2. With 7 bases clipped from V and 2 bases from J, the junction kept 5 bases outside the gene matches. The CDR3 runs 15 residues. Germline V gene data show CDR1 as SNHLY and CDR2 as FYNNEI. This chain's CDR3 is CASKVAGGTKNIQYF. CDR3 nucleotide sequence: TGTGCCAGCAAGGTAGCGGGGGGAACCAAAAACATTCAGTACTTC. Complete variable domain (other parts from reference TRBV2 and TRBJ2-4): EPEVTQTPSHQVTQMGQEVILRCVPISNHLYFYWYRQILGQKVEFLVSFYNNEISEKSEIFDDQFSVERPDGSNFTLKIRSTKLEDSAMYFCASKVAGGTKNIQYFGAGTRLSVL.

J is TRBJ1-3 and V is TRBV7-9; D is possibly TRBD1 (6 bases). Germline V CDR1 and CDR2: SEHNR, FQNEAQ (reference sequence). V lost 9 bases, J lost 4 bases, and 19 bases lay in between. The CDR3 is 15 residues long. Here the CDR3 reads CASLAQGPRGNTIYF. The CDR3 bases are TGTGCCAGTTTAGCCCAGGGGCCTCGCGGAAACACCATATATTTT.

The chain joins TRBV2 to TRBJ2-3, with 9 nucleotides matching TRBD2. This CDR3 is 17 amino acids long. Germline CDR1 SNHLY, CDR2 FYNNEI. Losses at the gene ends were 5 bases for V and 1 base for J; bases not matched to a gene: 10. CDR3 protein: CASSRLAGDERTDTQYF. The CDR3 DNA follows: TGTGCCAGCAGTAGATTAGCGGGGGACGAGCGCACAGATACGCAGTATTTT.

This chain connects TRBV7-9 to TRBJ2-7; D perhaps matches TRBD1 (6 bases). V dropped 5 bases and J dropped 8 bases, with 25 bases sitting between them. The CDR3 totals 16 residues. Germline V gene sequence: CDR1 SEHNR, CDR2 FQNEAQ (reference sequence). The CDR3 bases are TGTGCCAGCAGCCACTTCGAGGCAGGGGATAAGTTGAAGCAGTACTTC. Its translation: CASSHFEAGDKLKQYF. Based on the CDR3 plus reference TRBV7-9 and TRBJ2-7, the full variable domain is DTGVSQNPRHKITKRGQNVTFRCDPISEHNRLYWYRQTLGQGPEFLTYFQNEAQLEKSRLLSDRFSAERPKGSFSTLEIQRTEQGDSAMYLCASSHFEAGDKLKQYFGPGTRLTVT.

The sample holds a few counts of this clone. This rearrangement joins TRBV19 to TRBJ1-6; 9 bases are shared with TRBD1. After removal of 2 bases from V and 9 bases from J, the junction contained 5 bases not matched to a gene. This CDR3 is 15 amino acids long. The germline V gene encodes CDR1 LNHDA and CDR2 SQIVND (reference sequence). CDR3 DNA: TGTGCCAGTAGTATATTGGGACAGGGAGGTTCACCCCTCCACTTT. This gives the protein CASSILGQGGSPLHF.

The chain combines TRBV5-1 with TRBJ2-3; 9 nucleotides align to TRBD2. The CDR3 extends over 15 amino acids. Germline V gene data show CDR1 as SGHRS and CDR2 as YFSETQ. The junction had 15 bases not matched to a gene; V was cut back by 6 bases and J by 10 bases. CDR3: CASTKVAGVNDPQYF. DNA of the CDR3: TGCGCCAGCACCAAAGTAGCGGGAGTCAACGACCCGCAGTATTTT.

The V gene is TRBV27, the J gene TRBJ2-7; 8 bases match TRBD1. The CDR3 is made up of 17 amino acids. Germline-derived CDR1 and CDR2 are MNHEY and SMNVEV (reference sequence). J gave up 2 bases and V 1 base, and 10 bases lay outside the gene matches. The CDR3 coding sequence is TGTGCCAGCAGTTTATTTCCCGGACAGGGCTCCCCCTACGAGCAGTACTTC. Translated, it gives CASSLFPGQGSPYEQYF.

The gene calls are TRBV4-1 and TRBJ2-1; 8 nucleotides agree with TRBD2. The V and J ends lost 4 bases and 0 bases, in that order; junction bases with no gene match: 8. Germline V gives CDR1 MGHRA, CDR2 YSYEKL. This CDR3 is built from 17 residues. The CDR3 DNA reads as TGCGCCAGCAGCCTCGTGGGCGGGAGGAGCTCCTACAATGAGCAGTTCTTC. Translating gives CASSLVGGRSSYNEQFF.

The genes are TRBV12-5 and TRBJ2-6, with no clear D. Trimming took 5 bases from V and 1 from J, leaving 12 bases between them. Germline CDR1 reads LGHNT; CDR2 reads FRNRAP. The CDR3 is made up of 16 amino acids. The CDR3 bases are TGTGCTAGTGGTCGAGGTTCTTCGTCTGGGGCCAACGTCCTGACTTTC. It yields the protein CASGRGSSSGANVLTF.

The chain recombines TRBV5-1 with TRBJ2-5; tentative D call: TRBD2 (6 bases). The CDR3 has 14 amino acids. Germline CDR1 and CDR2: SGHRS and YFSETQ. V shed 0 bases and J shed 4 bases, with 10 bases lying between them. In DNA form, the CDR3 reads TGCGCCAGCAGCTTGGCCTTGGGGGGAGAGACCCAGTACTTC. Its translation is CASSLALGGETQYF.

In DNA, the CDR3 is TGTGCCAGCAGCACCCGCGGCCCTAATTCACCCCTCCACTTT. Its protein product is CASSTRGPNSPLHF. V is TRBV11-1 and J is TRBJ1-6; unclear D gene. The CDR3 loop spans 14 amino acids. The germline V and J ends were trimmed by 5 bases and 6 bases, with 11 bases remaining between them. The germline V gene encodes CDR1 SGHAT and CDR2 FQDESV (reference sequence). Full variable domain (remainder filled in from reference TRBV11-1 and TRBJ1-6): EAEVAQSPRYKITEKSQAVAFWCDPISGHATLYWYRQILGQGPELLVQFQDESVVDDSQLPKDRFSAERLKGVDSTLKIQPAELGDSAMYLCASSTRGPNSPLHFGNGTRLTVT.

The rearrangement joins TRBV4-2 to TRBJ2-3, with 8 bases matching TRBD2. The CDR3 extends over 18 amino acids. Germline V gene data show CDR1 as LGHNA and CDR2 as YNFKEQ. J gave up 7 bases and V 1 base, and 16 bases lay outside the gene matches. The CDR3 bases are TGTGCCAGCAGCCAAGGGGGCAGGGTTGTAGCGGGACGCCATACGCAGTATTTT. This codes for CASSQGGRVVAGRHTQYF.

In this sample, this clone turned up once. V and J are TRBV2 and TRBJ2-5; a possible D gene is TRBD1 (6 bases). CDR1 is SNHLY and CDR2 is FYNNEI in the germline V gene. V gave up 4 bases and J gave up 9 bases, with 18 bases separating them. The CDR3 totals 14 residues. The DNA for the CDR3 is TGTGCCAGCAGTGTAGCACAGGGTATTGCGGCCCAGTACTTC. Encoded protein: CASSVAQGIAAQYF.